A single sample is the source of the 20 T cell receptor beta chains below, sequenced in a study of response to subunit inactivated influenza vaccine. TCRdb reprocessed the RT-PCR reads with MiXCR, giving one entry per CDR3 protein. The sample lists a few hundred thousand distinct CDR3 sequences; approximately 15% were seen once. Specimen: PBMCs from blood, collected roughly 12 days after vaccination. Source of these receptors: a man in his fifties or sixties who received an inactivated influenza vaccine.

This rearrangement joins TRBV9 to TRBJ1-2, with D possibly being TRBD1 (5 bases). V lost 0 bases, J lost 4 bases, and 10 bases lay in between. Germline loops: CDR1 SGDLS, CDR2 YYNGEE. This CDR3 has 14 residues. In nucleotides, the CDR3 is TGTGCCAGCAGCGTAGAATCGGGGGGCTATGGCTACACCTTC. This codes for CASSVESGGYGYTF.

The gene calls are TRBV28 and TRBJ2-7; D tentatively reads TRBD1 or TRBD2 (5 bases each). CDR1 and CDR2 from the germline V gene are MDHEN and SYDVKM. Trimming cost V 3 bases and J 6 bases, with 24 bases left between them. The CDR3 has 17 amino acids. The CDR3 reads CASSLKFGWGKLSEQYF. In nucleotides, the CDR3 is TGTGCCAGCAGTTTGAAATTCGGATGGGGGAAACTGAGCGAGCAGTACTTC.

The rearrangement uses TRBV11-2 and TRBJ1-2; 10 nucleotides align to TRBD1. The CDR3 runs to 16 residues. Trimming took 0 bases from V and 8 from J; bases not matched to a gene: 9. CDR1 is SGHAT and CDR2 is FQNNGV in the germline V gene. Here the CDR3 DNA reads TGTGCCAGCAGCTTAGATCTTGGAGGGACAGGGGTCGGCTACACCTTC. It encodes CASSLDLGGTGVGYTF.

This chain uses TRBV11-2 with TRBJ2-3; 12 nucleotides match TRBD2. CDR1 is SGHAT and CDR2 is FQNNGV in the germline V gene. The ends lost 1 base at V and 2 bases at J; junction bases unmatched: 4. This CDR3 is built from 17 residues. The DNA of the CDR3 is TGTGCCAGCAGCTTAGGCGGACTAGCGGGGAACACAGATACGCAGTATTTT. Translating gives CASSLGGLAGNTDTQYF.

This clonotype was seen a handful of times. The rearrangement joins TRBV11-2 to TRBJ2-5; the D is unclear. There are 13 residues in the CDR3. Germline CDR1 is SGHAT and CDR2 is FQNNGV. V lost 7 bases to trimming and J lost 0 bases, with 9 bases between them. The CDR3 DNA follows: TGTGCCAGCAAGGCCCCGTACCAAGAGACCCAGTACTTC. It specifies CASKAPYQETQYF.

The rearrangement uses TRBV6-2 or TRBV6-3 and TRBJ2-7, with no clear D. This CDR3 comprises 16 residues. The V end lost 0 bases, the J end lost 4 bases, and 16 bases lay between the germline ends. Germline V gene lookup returns CDR1 MNHEY and CDR2 SVGEGT. The CDR3 DNA reads as TGTGCCAGCAGTTACTCGAGTGGTGCCCGTTTGTACGAGCAGTACTTC. It is translated as CASSYSSGARLYEQYF.

The DNA of the CDR3 is TGTGCCAGCAGCCTATCCGGGACTAGCGGATCCGAGCAGTACTTC. It is translated as CASSLSGTSGSEQYF. The chain couples TRBV14 to TRBJ2-7; 11 nucleotides agree with TRBD2. Germline trimming cut 4 bases from V and 6 bases from J; bases unmatched to any gene: 8. Germline CDR1 and CDR2: SGHDN and FVKESK. The CDR3 loop spans 15 amino acids.

This clonotype turned up a few times. The rearrangement joins TRBV9 to TRBJ2-1; D could derive from TRBD1 or TRBD2 (6 bases each). Trimming cost V 2 bases and J 2 bases, with 11 bases left between them. The CDR3 has 15 residues. Germline V gene sequence: CDR1 SGDLS, CDR2 YYNGEE. The CDR3 bases are TGTGCCAGCAGCGTCGAGGGGGGCGCCTACAATGAGCAGTTCTTC. This encodes CASSVEGGAYNEQFF.

This clonotype was detected a few times. The chain links TRBV5-1 to TRBJ2-7, with D maybe TRBD2 (7 bases). V lost 4 bases and J 3 bases, leaving 14 bases between the germline ends. CDR3 length: 14 amino acids. Germline CDR1 reads SGHRS; CDR2 reads YFSETQ. The CDR3 region has the DNA TGCGCCAGCAGCCGGGGGGCGGGCTACTACGAGCAGTACTTC. As protein: CASSRGAGYYEQYF.

This sequence joins TRBV12-3 or TRBV12-4 and TRBJ2-1; tentatively, D is TRBD2 (7 bases). Trimming removed 10 bases at V and 5 bases at J, with 24 bases between. This CDR3 comprises 16 residues. CDR3 bases: TGTGCCACACTTGGGGGGGGCGGACTTACAAACAATGAGCAGTTCTTC. Translating it yields CATLGGGGLTNNEQFF.

This clonotype turned up a few times. The J gene is TRBJ2-6, the V gene TRBV7-9; D gene ambiguous. V was cut by 3 bases and J by 4 bases, with 10 bases left in between. Looked up from germline, CDR1 is SEHNR and CDR2 is FQNEAQ (reference sequence). There are 15 residues in the CDR3. The CDR3 region has the DNA TGTGCCAGCAGCTTCGGTACAGCCGGGGCCAACGTCCTGACTTTC. Translating it yields CASSFGTAGANVLTF.

The gene calls are TRBV7-2 and TRBJ2-1; 9 nucleotides match TRBD2. CDR3 length: 16 residues. Germline V gene sequence: CDR1 SGHTA, CDR2 FQGNSA. Trimming removed 2 bases from V and 9 bases from J; junction bases left unmatched: 11. DNA for the CDR3: TGTGCCAGCAGCTTATCGTCTAGCGGGAAAGGGGGTGAGCAGTTCTTC. Its protein is CASSLSSSGKGGEQFF.

This sequence joins TRBV2 and TRBJ2-7; D uncertain. The V end was cut by 2 bases, the J end by 9 bases, with 8 bases between. Per the germline V gene, CDR1 is SNHLY and CDR2 is FYNNEI. The CDR3 contains 11 residues. In DNA form, the CDR3 reads TGTGCCAGCAGTGAACTTGTTGTGCAGTACTTC. This encodes CASSELVVQYF.

This chain uses TRBV7-2 with TRBJ2-3; maybe TRBD1 (6 bases). With 0 bases removed from V and 2 bases from J, the gap between germline ends came to 18 bases. Per the germline V gene, CDR1 is SGHTA and CDR2 is FQGNSA. The CDR3 sequence is 18 residues long. CDR3 nucleotides: TGTGCCAGCAGCTTAGCCTTCAGTAGGACAGCATACACAGATACGCAGTATTTT. Translated, it gives CASSLAFSRTAYTDTQYF.

V is TRBV10-3 and J is TRBJ2-3; 8 positions match TRBD2. After removal of 6 bases from V and 6 bases from J, the junction contained 11 bases not matched to a gene. This CDR3 comprises 15 residues. Germline CDR1 reads ENHRY; CDR2 reads SYGVKD. CDR3 loop: CAISKIAGSLDTQYF. In DNA, the CDR3 is TGTGCCATCAGCAAGATAGCGGGATCTCTTGATACGCAGTATTTT.

The chain links TRBV2 to TRBJ2-7; D is undetermined. CDR3 length: 14 amino acids. Germline loops: CDR1 SNHLY, CDR2 FYNNEI. V gave up 3 bases and J gave up 2 bases, with 11 bases separating them. CDR3: CASSERTATYEQYF. DNA for the CDR3: TGTGCCAGCAGTGAGCGAACAGCAACCTACGAGCAGTACTTC.

In this sample, this clonotype turned up a few times. This chain connects TRBV4-3 to TRBJ2-5, with D possibly being TRBD1 or TRBD2 (5 bases each). The germline gives CDR1 LGHNA, CDR2 YSLEER. Trimming pared 0 bases from V and 5 bases from J, leaving 13 bases between. This CDR3 is 15 amino acids long. Here the CDR3 reads CASSQDGGLGETQYF. The CDR3 DNA reads TGCGCCAGCAGCCAAGATGGGGGTTTAGGGGAGACCCAGTACTTC.

This clonotype was counted only a few times. The rearrangement links TRBV6-1 to TRBJ2-7; D might be TRBD2 (5 bases). The germline V and J ends were trimmed by 7 bases and 4 bases, with 14 bases remaining between them. This CDR3 is built from 13 residues. CDR1 MNHNS and CDR2 SASEGT come from the germline V gene. DNA of the CDR3: TGTGCCAGCAAGAGGGCCGGTGCGTACGAGCAGTACTTC. This gives the protein CASKRAGAYEQYF.

V and J are TRBV6-5 and TRBJ1-2; 9 nucleotides line up with TRBD1. The CDR3 is 16 residues long. CDR1 and CDR2 (germline): MNHEY, SVGAGI. V dropped 2 bases and J dropped 4; count of bases not matched to a gene: 8. CDR3 region: CASSYPGQGLAYGYTF. CDR3 coding DNA: TGTGCCAGCAGTTACCCGGGACAGGGTCTGGCCTATGGCTACACCTTC.

This clonotype was seen a handful of times. The genes are TRBV12-3 or TRBV12-4 and TRBJ2-2, with D possibly TRBD2 on 6 matching bases. This CDR3 is 14 amino acids long. V was cut by 5 bases and J by 4 bases, with 11 bases left in between. This CDR3 reads CASSPMGGTGELFF. CDR3 nucleotides: TGTGCCAGCAGTCCTATGGGGGGCACCGGGGAGCTGTTTTTT.